The next 14 T cell receptor beta chains were all read from a single sample in a study of blood T cell repertoires in COVID-19. This table comes from immunoSEQ multiplex PCR, and its TCRdb copy is limited to in-frame clones, with some not included. The table lists 350,000 to 400,000 clones, about 88% of them singletons. Sequenced input: PBMCs or T cells enriched from blood (not recorded which). The receptors stem from a woman aged 30 to 39 who had recovered from COVID-19.

The chain uses TRBV10-3 and TRBJ2-1; D gene ambiguous. Trimming removed 0 bases at V and 10 bases at J, with 10 bases between. Germline CDR1 ENHRY, CDR2 SYGVKD. The CDR3 extends over 13 amino acids. The CDR3 loop is CAISESTPGEQFF. The CDR3 DNA is TGTGCCATCAGTGAGTCGACCCCCGGGGAGCAGTTCTTC.

This clone was counted a few times. V is TRBV6-1 and J is TRBJ2-7, with 7 nucleotides matching TRBD1. Unmatched junction bases numbered 3, after V lost 1 base and J lost 0 bases. Germline assignment: CDR1 MNHNS and CDR2 SASEGT. The CDR3 is 15 residues long. The CDR3 nucleotides are TGTGCCAGCAGTGAAGGGACAGGTGCCTCCTACGAGCAGTACTTC. Translated: CASSEGTGASYEQYF.

This rearrangement joins TRBV6-5 to TRBJ2-5; 11 bases match TRBD2. The CDR3 runs 15 residues. V shed 9 bases, J shed 2 bases, and the junction held 8 bases outside the gene matches. Per germline, CDR1 MNHEY and CDR2 SVGAGI. The CDR3 DNA sequence: TGTGCCAGTCTCCTGGGGACTAGCGGTCAAGAGACCCAGTACTTC. Residues: CASLLGTSGQETQYF.

V and J are TRBV24-1 and TRBJ1-2; 7 bases map to TRBD1. J gave up 8 bases and V 3 bases, and 11 bases lay outside the gene matches. The CDR3 is 15 amino acids. Germline CDR1 is KGHDR and CDR2 is SFDVKD. CDR3 residues: CATSDHTGASTGYTF. CDR3 sequence (DNA): TGTGCCACCAGTGATCACACAGGGGCGTCCACAGGCTACACCTTC.

The V gene is TRBV7-2, the J gene TRBJ2-1; 7 positions match TRBD2. Germline CDR1 reads SGHTA; CDR2 reads FQGNSA. CDR3 length equals 15 residues. J lost 3 bases, V lost 5 bases, and 7 bases had no gene match. CDR3 sequence: CASSNGGGSYNEQFF. The CDR3 region has the DNA TGTGCCAGCAGCAATGGCGGGGGAAGCTACAATGAGCAGTTCTTC.

The rearrangement links TRBV14 to TRBJ1-1; 11 nucleotides align to TRBD1. Germline trimming cut 6 bases from V and 7 bases from J; bases unmatched to any gene: 7. Germline V gives CDR1 SGHDN, CDR2 FVKESK. CDR3 length equals 14 residues. Written as DNA, the CDR3 is TGTGCCAGCAGGCCACCGGGACAGGGGGTTGAAGCTTTCTTT. This gives the protein CASRPPGQGVEAFF.

The chain employs TRBV12-3 or TRBV12-4 and TRBJ1-2, with 8 bases lining up with TRBD1. Trimming cost V 6 bases and J 7 bases; bases outside gene matches: 7. The CDR3 length is 13 residues. The CDR3 region is CASSRGTGGGYTF. Here the CDR3 DNA reads TGTGCCAGCAGCCGAGGGACAGGAGGTGGCTACACCTTC.

J is TRBJ2-1 and V is TRBV13; tentative D call: TRBD2 (5 bases). This CDR3 region has 15 residues. CDR1 PRHDT and CDR2 FYEKMQ come from the germline V gene (reference sequence). Trimming removed 3 bases from V and 3 bases from J, with 12 bases in between. For the CDR3, the DNA is TGTGCCAGCAGCTTTGGTGGGGAGATCTACAATGAGCAGTTCTTC. It yields the protein CASSFGGEIYNEQFF.

The chain uses TRBV7-9 and TRBJ2-7; 7 positions match TRBD1. Germline assignment: CDR1 SEHNR and CDR2 FQNEAQ (reference sequence). V shed 5 bases, J shed 5 bases, and the junction held 6 bases outside the gene matches. The CDR3 extends over 13 amino acids. Here the CDR3 DNA reads TGTGCCAGCAGCCTTGGGACAGCCCACGAGCAGTACTTC. This sequence encodes CASSLGTAHEQYF.

The J gene is TRBJ1-2, the V gene TRBV10-3; D may be TRBD1 (5 bases). The CDR3 sequence is 13 residues long. V was clipped by 7 bases and J by 5 bases, with 14 bases between them. Germline V gene data show CDR1 as ENHRY and CDR2 as SYGVKD. This CDR3 reads CAINGEGRYGYTF. The CDR3 DNA follows: TGTGCCATCAATGGTGAGGGGAGGTATGGCTACACCTTC.

The rearrangement uses TRBV3-1 (or the pseudogene TRBV3-2) and TRBJ1-1; 7 nucleotides align to TRBD1. CDR1 is LGHDT, CDR2 YNNKEL, per germline (reference sequence). V shed 6 bases and J 6 bases; nucleotides not matched to a gene: 7. The CDR3 length is 13 residues. CDR3 DNA sequence: TGTGCCAGCAGTTTACAGGGGCTAGCTGAAGCTTTCTTT. Its translation: CASSLQGLAEAFF.

This chain links TRBV7-2 with TRBJ2-3; weak D call: TRBD2 (5 bases). CDR3 length: 16 amino acids. The germline V and J ends were trimmed by 5 bases and 1 base, with 16 bases remaining between them. CDR1 and CDR2 from the germline V gene are SGHTA and FQGNSA. The CDR3 DNA sequence: TGTGCCAGCAGCCCGAGTTGGACGCGGGGCACAGATACGCAGTATTTT. It encodes CASSPSWTRGTDTQYF.

CDR3 loop: CASSLATAGNEKLFF. As DNA, the CDR3 is TGTGCCAGCAGCCTTGCGACAGCAGGAAATGAAAAACTGTTTTTT. The genes are TRBV9 and TRBJ1-4, with D maybe TRBD1 (5 bases). Per germline, CDR1 SGDLS and CDR2 YYNGEE. The CDR3 is 15 amino acids. The V end was cut by 4 bases, the J end by 5 bases, with 15 bases between.

The chain joins TRBV4-2 to TRBJ2-5, with 9 bases that match TRBD2. This CDR3 spans 15 amino acids. J gave up 3 bases and V 3 bases, and 5 bases lay outside the gene matches. From germline, CDR1 is LGHNA and CDR2 YNFKEQ. CDR3 in DNA: TGTGCCAGCAGCCAGGGGCTAGCGGGGAAAGAGACCCAGTACTTC. Amino acid sequence: CASSQGLAGKETQYF.